This entry describes one T cell receptor beta chain. Its cognate antigen has yet to be identified. There are no base qualities to consult, and no much larger clone falls within one base. The germline ends are 21 bases apart after V is trimmed by 5 bases and J by 4 bases. Per the germline V gene (reference sequence), LNHDA is the CDR1 and SQIVND is the CDR2. Taken from cysteine to phenylalanine, the CDR3 has 17 residues. The retained sequence is limited to the CDR3, 51 bases, with the frame set at the first base. The sample belongs to a study of technical replicates of blood from a few donors (dated by TCRdb to 2016 to 2017). The library was prepared using the immunoSEQ multiplex PCR assay. TCRdb took over this immuneACCESS table, retaining in-frame rearrangements with V and J assigned. Such tables are incomplete; in checked studies, under half of the missing clones stem from an unresolved V gene, and the remainder is unexplained. For this sample there are about 88,000 clones; roughly 94% appear just once. Under 0.35% of the sample comes from the top ten.

Sequencing was performed on T cells isolated from PBMCs. The V and J genes are TRBV19 and TRBJ1-5, with a tentative D gene TRBD1 over 5 matching bases. This clonotype was obtained from a human donor in good health. In nucleotide form, the sequence is TGTGCCAGTAGTCCCATCATGACCGATGGGGGGAATCAGCCCCAGCATTTT. Translated, this is CASSPIMTDGGNQPQHF.